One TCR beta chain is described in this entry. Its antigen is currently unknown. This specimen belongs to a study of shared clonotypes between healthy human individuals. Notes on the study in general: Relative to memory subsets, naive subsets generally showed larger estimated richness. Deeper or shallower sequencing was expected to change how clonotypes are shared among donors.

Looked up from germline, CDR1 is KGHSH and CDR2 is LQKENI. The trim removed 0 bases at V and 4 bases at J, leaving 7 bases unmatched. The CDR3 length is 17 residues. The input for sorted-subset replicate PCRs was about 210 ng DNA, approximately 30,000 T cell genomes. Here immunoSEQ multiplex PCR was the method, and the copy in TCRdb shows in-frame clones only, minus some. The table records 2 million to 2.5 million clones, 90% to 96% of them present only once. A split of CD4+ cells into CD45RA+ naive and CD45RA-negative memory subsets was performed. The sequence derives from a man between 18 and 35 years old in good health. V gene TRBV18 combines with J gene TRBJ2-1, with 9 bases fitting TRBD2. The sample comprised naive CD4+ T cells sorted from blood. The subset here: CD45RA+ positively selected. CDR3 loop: CASSPPTTSGHYNEQFF. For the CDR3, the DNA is TGTGCCAGCTCACCACCTACGACTAGCGGTCATTACAATGAGCAGTTCTTC.